The 28 T cell receptor beta chains reported below all come from one sample, sequenced in a study of blood T cell repertoires in COVID-19. Measured with immunoSEQ multiplex PCR; TCRdb has only the in-frame clones, and not every one. The data show around 190,000 clones, roughly 86% seen once. The sequencing input was PBMCs or T cells enriched from blood (not recorded which). All receptors derive from a woman aged 35 to 49 in a cohort exposed to, infected with or recovered from COVID-19 (not recorded which).

This clone was counted only a few times. The J gene is TRBJ2-2, the V gene TRBV5-5; the D is unclear. There are 12 residues in the CDR3. V lost 1 base, J lost 7 bases, and 5 bases lay in between. Germline V gene data show CDR1 as SGHKS and CDR2 as YYEKEE (reference sequence). The CDR3 loop reads CASSLFGGELFF. The CDR3 bases are TGTGCCAGCAGCTTGTTCGGCGGGGAGCTGTTTTTT.

The table lists this clone with a few counts. The chain uses TRBV6-5 and TRBJ2-7; 10 bases match TRBD2. Germline V gene data show CDR1 as MNHEY and CDR2 as SVGAGI. Trimming cost V 5 bases and J 10 bases; bases outside gene matches: 11. The CDR3 is 14 amino acids. CDR3 loop: CASSPLGSGRIQYF. Here the CDR3 DNA reads TGTGCCAGCAGTCCCCTCGGTAGCGGGAGGATACAGTACTTC.

The rearrangement joins TRBV29-1 to TRBJ1-2; 7 bases are a match to TRBD1. V was clipped by 4 bases and J by 2 bases; unmatched bases: 1. This CDR3 is built from 12 residues. CDR1 and CDR2 (germline): SQVTM, ANQGSEA. This chain's CDR3 is CSVGDSNYGYTF. The CDR3 bases are TGCAGCGTTGGGGACAGCAACTATGGCTACACCTTC. Complete variable domain (other parts from reference TRBV29-1 and TRBJ1-2): SAVISQKPSRDICQRGTSLTIQCQVDSQVTMMFWYRQQPGQSLTLIATANQGSEATYESGFVIDKFPISRPNLTFSTLTVSNMSPEDSSIYLCSVGDSNYGYTFGSGTRLTVV.

CDR3 coding DNA: TGCGCCAGCAGCGACGGACTAGCGGGGCTCCATGTACAGTTCTTC. Encoded protein: CASSDGLAGLHVQFF. The J gene is TRBJ2-1, the V gene TRBV5-1; TRBD2 aligns across 12 bases. The CDR3 is made up of 15 amino acids. Germline CDR1 SGHRS, CDR2 YFSETQ. After removal of 4 bases from V and 13 bases from J, the junction contained 12 bases not matched to a gene.

V gene TRBV19 combines with J gene TRBJ2-7; the D gene is possibly TRBD1 (6 bases). Trimming removed 4 bases from V and 3 bases from J, with 13 bases in between. This CDR3 has 14 amino acids. Per the germline V gene, CDR1 is LNHDA and CDR2 is SQIVND (reference sequence). As DNA, the CDR3 is TGTGCCAGTAGTACCAGGGGCGTCCTCTACGAGCAGTACTTC. This sequence encodes CASSTRGVLYEQYF.

The rearrangement uses TRBV4-1 and TRBJ1-4; 9 nucleotides match TRBD1. The CDR3 totals 15 residues. CDR1 and CDR2 from the germline V gene are MGHRA and YSYEKL. J gave up 5 bases and V 3 bases, and 4 bases lay outside the gene matches. The CDR3 DNA reads as TGCGCCAGCAGCCACCCCGGGACAGGGAATGAAAAACTGTTTTTT. This gives the protein CASSHPGTGNEKLFF.

In its sample, this clone was seen once. The gene calls are TRBV7-9 and TRBJ2-3; D not resolved. The CDR3 has 12 amino acids. V lost 5 bases to trimming and J lost 4 bases, with 7 bases between them. Germline V gene data show CDR1 as SEHNR and CDR2 as FQNEAQ (reference sequence). The DNA for the CDR3 is TGTGCCAGCAGCCTCCCGGCAGATACGCAGTATTTT. Its protein is CASSLPADTQYF. Full variable domain (rest looked up from reference TRBV7-9 and TRBJ2-3): DTGVSQNPRHKITKRGQNVTFRCDPISEHNRLYWYRQTLGQGPEFLTYFQNEAQLEKSRLLSDRFSAERPKGSFSTLEIQRTEQGDSAMYLCASSLPADTQYFGPGTRLTVL.

The chain combines TRBV9 with TRBJ2-1; D might be TRBD2 (6 bases). Germline-derived CDR1 and CDR2 are SGDLS and YYNGEE. The CDR3 runs 14 residues. Trimming shortened V by 3 bases and J by 6 bases, and 13 bases separated the two germline ends. CDR3 protein: CASSGAGASNEQFF. The CDR3 DNA sequence: TGTGCCAGCAGCGGAGCGGGCGCCTCCAATGAGCAGTTCTTC. Full variable domain (rest looked up from reference TRBV9 and TRBJ2-1): DSGVTQTPKHLITATGQRVTLRCSPRSGDLSVYWYQQSLDQGLQFLIQYYNGEERAKGNILERFSAQQFPDLHSELNLSSLELGDSALYFCASSGAGASNEQFFGPGTRLTVL.

The rearrangement uses TRBV6-1 and TRBJ2-2; 7 positions agree with TRBD2. The CDR3 is 16 amino acids. J was trimmed by 3 bases and V by 4 bases; bases with no gene match: 8. In germline, CDR1 is MNHNS, CDR2 SASEGT. CDR3 loop: CASSGPRGRDTGELFF. The CDR3 nucleotides read TGTGCCAGCAGTGGCCCCCGGGGGAGGGACACCGGGGAGCTGTTTTTT.

This chain links TRBV12-3 or TRBV12-4 with TRBJ2-3, with a tentative D call TRBD2 (6 bases). Trimming took off 1 base at V and 9 bases at J, with 11 bases between the two ends. CDR3 length equals 13 residues. The CDR3 bases are TGTGCCAGCAGTTTAGTGGGAGGATCGACGCAGTATTTT. Its translation: CASSLVGGSTQYF.

The CDR3 DNA is TGTGCCAGCAGCTCCGCCCGACTAGCGGGAGTTCTCTCCTACGAGCAGTACTTC. Its protein product is CASSSARLAGVLSYEQYF. V gene TRBV11-2 combines with J gene TRBJ2-7, with 12 bases matching TRBD2. The CDR3 is 18 residues long. The germline V gene encodes CDR1 SGHAT and CDR2 FQNNGV. Trimming cost V 4 bases and J 0 bases; bases outside gene matches: 10.

The J gene is TRBJ1-1, the V gene TRBV5-6; D gene unclear. The length of the CDR3 is 14 residues. The V gene lost 0 bases and the J gene lost 7 bases, with 13 bases spanning the gap. The germline gives CDR1 SGHDT, CDR2 YYEEEE. Here the CDR3 reads CASSLAPGWDEAFF. The CDR3 DNA reads TGTGCCAGCAGCTTGGCCCCGGGGTGGGATGAAGCTTTCTTT. Drawing the rest from reference TRBV5-6 and TRBJ1-1, the complete variable domain is DAGVTQSPTHLIKTRGQQVTLRCSPKSGHDTVSWYQQALGQGPQFIFQYYEEEERQRGNFPDRFSGHQFPNYSSELNVNALLLGDSALYLCASSLAPGWDEAFFGQGTRLTVV.

This clone was counted only a few times. The genes are TRBV7-9 and TRBJ2-7; D possibly corresponds to TRBD2 (5 bases). The ends were cut back, 5 bases at V and 6 bases at J, with 14 bases in the middle. Germline CDR1 SEHNR, CDR2 FQNEAQ (reference sequence). This CDR3 contains 13 residues. CDR3 loop: CASSRSGTFEQYF. CDR3 nucleotide sequence: TGTGCCAGCAGCCGAAGCGGCACATTCGAGCAGTACTTC.

The chain recombines TRBV28 with TRBJ1-5, with 8 bases matching TRBD1. Per germline, CDR1 MDHEN and CDR2 SYDVKM. V lost 2 bases to trimming and J lost 4 bases; unmatched junction nucleotides: 4. CDR3 length: 15 residues. In DNA, the CDR3 is TGTGCCAGCAGTTTAAGGACAGGGCGAAATCAGCCCCAGCATTTT. Translation gives CASSLRTGRNQPQHF.

This clone came up once. This chain links TRBV9 with TRBJ1-1; 8 nucleotides agree with TRBD1. CDR3 length: 14 amino acids. V lost 4 bases and J lost 6; bases outside the gene matches: 8. CDR1 SGDLS and CDR2 YYNGEE come from the germline V gene. CDR3 DNA: TGTGCCAGCAGCTCCCGTACGGACAGGGCTGAAGCTTTCTTT. Translated: CASSSRTDRAEAFF.

The chain recombines TRBV7-9 with TRBJ2-1; D is perhaps TRBD1 (5 bases). There are 14 residues in the CDR3. Trimming left V 5 bases short and J 5 bases short, with 13 bases between. Germline assignment: CDR1 SEHNR and CDR2 FQNEAQ (reference sequence). CDR3 in amino acids: CASSPQTQDNEQFF. In DNA, the CDR3 is TGTGCCAGCAGCCCACAAACACAGGACAATGAGCAGTTCTTC.

The rearrangement joins TRBV5-4 to TRBJ2-3; possible D gene TRBD1, 6 bases. Germline loops: CDR1 SGHNT, CDR2 YYREEE (reference sequence). V was shortened by 4 bases and J by 2 bases, with 11 bases between the two germline ends. This CDR3 contains 14 residues. The chain's CDR3 is CASSQGSFTDTQYF. The CDR3 DNA is TGTGCCAGCAGCCAGGGGTCCTTCACAGATACGCAGTATTTT. Complete variable domain (other parts from reference TRBV5-4 and TRBJ2-3): ETGVTQSPTHLIKTRGQQVTLRCSSQSGHNTVSWYQQALGQGPQFIFQYYREEENGRGNFPPRFSGLQFPNYSSELNVNALELDDSALYLCASSQGSFTDTQYFGPGTRLTVL.

V gene TRBV2 combines with J gene TRBJ1-1; no clear D gene. Germline V lookup: CDR1 SNHLY, CDR2 FYNNEI. The germline V and J ends were trimmed by 5 bases and 2 bases, with 27 bases remaining between them. The CDR3 runs to 19 residues. CDR3 sequence: CASSKPGGPVTRANTEAFF. The CDR3 bases are TGTGCCAGCAGTAAACCGGGAGGACCTGTGACCCGGGCAAACACTGAAGCTTTCTTT.

This clone showed up just a few times. This rearrangement joins TRBV27 to TRBJ1-2, with 8 bases identical to TRBD1. Per germline, CDR1 MNHEY and CDR2 SMNVEV (reference sequence). V lost 5 bases, J lost 8 bases, and 13 bases stayed unmatched. CDR3 size: 15 residues. CDR3 sequence reads: CASSAPQTGAEGYTF. The CDR3 DNA is TGTGCCAGCAGTGCGCCCCAGACAGGGGCCGAAGGCTACACCTTC.

The chain is built from TRBV5-1 and TRBJ2-1; 12 nucleotides align to TRBD2. CDR3 length equals 14 residues. In germline, CDR1 is SGHRS, CDR2 YFSETQ. V shed 4 bases, J shed 9 bases, and the junction held 5 bases outside the gene matches. The CDR3 sequence: CASSPATSGGEQFF. The CDR3 coding sequence is TGCGCCAGCAGCCCGGCGACTAGCGGGGGTGAGCAGTTCTTC.

V and J are TRBV2 and TRBJ2-5, with 8 bases matching TRBD1. V was clipped by 5 bases and J by 7 bases; unmatched bases: 12. Germline-derived CDR1 and CDR2 are SNHLY and FYNNEI. This CDR3 has 15 amino acids. The CDR3 loop is CASSPWTGMEGTQYF. CDR3 in DNA: TGTGCCAGCAGTCCCTGGACAGGGATGGAGGGGACCCAGTACTTC.

V usage is TRBV27 and J usage is TRBJ2-7, with D possibly being TRBD1 (6 bases). This CDR3 is built from 14 residues. The germline CDR1 and CDR2 sequences are MNHEY and SMNVEV (reference sequence). V was clipped by 6 bases and J by 4 bases, with 16 bases between them. The CDR3 sequence is CASSPRTEGYEQYF. CDR3 nucleotide sequence: TGTGCCAGCAGCCCCCGGACAGAAGGTTACGAGCAGTACTTC.

J is TRBJ2-1 and V is TRBV6-2 or TRBV6-3; 11 bases map to TRBD2. CDR1 and CDR2 from the germline V gene are MNHEY and SVGEGT. The length of the CDR3 is 18 residues. Germline trimming cut 5 bases from V and 6 bases from J; bases unmatched to any gene: 15. CDR3 sequence (DNA): TGTGCCAGCAGTCTGGAGACTAGCGGGACGTCAAGGGGCAATGAGCAGTTCTTC. This sequence encodes CASSLETSGTSRGNEQFF.

The genes are TRBV5-1 and TRBJ2-7; TRBD2 aligns across 14 bases. Germline V gene data show CDR1 as SGHRS and CDR2 as YFSETQ. J gave up 2 bases and V 0 bases, and 4 bases lay outside the gene matches. CDR3 length: 17 residues. CDR3 region: CASSLAGLAGGTYEQYF. In DNA, the CDR3 is TGCGCCAGCAGCTTGGCCGGACTAGCGGGGGGCACCTACGAGCAGTACTTC. The variable domain in full, completed from reference TRBV5-1 and TRBJ2-7, reads KAGVTQTPRYLIKTRGQQVTLSCSPISGHRSVSWYQQTPGQGLQFLFEYFSETQRNKGNFPGRFSGRQFSNSRSEMNVSTLELGDSALYLCASSLAGLAGGTYEQYFGPGTRLTVT.

This clone was detected ten times or more. This chain links TRBV5-5 with TRBJ2-2; 9 nucleotides line up with TRBD1. V shed 9 bases, J shed 2 bases, and the junction held 5 bases outside the gene matches. Germline CDR1 and CDR2: SGHKS and YYEKEE (reference sequence). This CDR3 comprises 14 residues. CDR3 sequence (DNA): TGTGCCACCGAGGACAGGGGTAACACCGGGGAGCTGTTTTTT. Protein product: CATEDRGNTGELFF.

This rearrangement joins TRBV5-4 to TRBJ1-2, with D uncertain. Germline CDR1 reads SGHNT; CDR2 reads YYREEE (reference sequence). The CDR3 is 13 residues long. Deletions cut 2 bases from V and 13 bases from J, with 18 bases between. The CDR3 region is CASSLKTGGYSTF. The CDR3 nucleotides read TGTGCCAGCAGCTTAAAGACTGGAGGCTATAGCACCTTC.

V and J are TRBV18 and TRBJ2-4, with D tentatively TRBD1 (6 bases). Germline V CDR1 and CDR2: KGHSH, LQKENI. V lost 2 bases, J lost 9 bases, and 14 bases lay in between. The CDR3 contains 14 residues. The CDR3 spells CASSPESRGSIQYF. The CDR3 coding sequence is TGTGCCAGCTCACCAGAGAGTAGGGGGTCCATTCAGTACTTC.

V gene TRBV9 combines with J gene TRBJ1-2; D possibly corresponds to TRBD1 (5 bases). Germline V gene data show CDR1 as SGDLS and CDR2 as YYNGEE. CDR3 length equals 16 residues. Trimming removed 4 bases at V and 0 bases at J, with 16 bases between. CDR3 protein: CASSPPRTKANYGYTF. The CDR3 bases are TGTGCCAGCAGCCCCCCTCGGACAAAAGCTAACTATGGCTACACCTTC. The full variable domain, rest sourced from reference TRBV9 and TRBJ1-2, is DSGVTQTPKHLITATGQRVTLRCSPRSGDLSVYWYQQSLDQGLQFLIQYYNGEERAKGNILERFSAQQFPDLHSELNLSSLELGDSALYFCASSPPRTKANYGYTFGSGTRLTVV.